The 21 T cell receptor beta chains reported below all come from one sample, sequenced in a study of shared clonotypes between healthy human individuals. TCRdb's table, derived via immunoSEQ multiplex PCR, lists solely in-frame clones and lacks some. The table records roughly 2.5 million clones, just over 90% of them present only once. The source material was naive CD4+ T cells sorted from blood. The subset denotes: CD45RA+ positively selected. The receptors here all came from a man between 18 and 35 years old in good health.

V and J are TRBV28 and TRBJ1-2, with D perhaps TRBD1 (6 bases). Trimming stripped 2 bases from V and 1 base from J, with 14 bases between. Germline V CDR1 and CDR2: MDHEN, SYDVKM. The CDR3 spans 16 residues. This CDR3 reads CASSLSGTNYNYGYTF. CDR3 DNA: TGTGCCAGCAGTTTAAGTGGGACAAACTATAACTATGGCTACACCTTC.

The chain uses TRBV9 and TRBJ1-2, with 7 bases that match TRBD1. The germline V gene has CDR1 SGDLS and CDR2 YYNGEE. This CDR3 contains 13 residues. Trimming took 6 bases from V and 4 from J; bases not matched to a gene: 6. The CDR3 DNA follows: TGTGCCAGCAACACAGGGGATGGCTATGGCTACACCTTC. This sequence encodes CASNTGDGYGYTF. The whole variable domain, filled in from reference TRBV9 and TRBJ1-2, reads DSGVTQTPKHLITATGQRVTLRCSPRSGDLSVYWYQQSLDQGLQFLIQYYNGEERAKGNILERFSAQQFPDLHSELNLSSLELGDSALYFCASNTGDGYGYTFGSGTRLTVV.

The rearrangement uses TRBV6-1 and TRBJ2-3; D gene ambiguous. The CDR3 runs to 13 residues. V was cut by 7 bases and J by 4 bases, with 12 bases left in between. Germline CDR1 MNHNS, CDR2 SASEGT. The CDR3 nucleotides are TGTGCCAGCACTCGAGACGCCTCAGATACGCAGTATTTT. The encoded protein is CASTRDASDTQYF.

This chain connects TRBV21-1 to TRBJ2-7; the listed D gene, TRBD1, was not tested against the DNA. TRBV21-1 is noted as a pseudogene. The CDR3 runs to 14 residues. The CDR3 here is CASSYQRDNYEQYF. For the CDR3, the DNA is TGTGCCAGCAGCTACCAACGGGACAACTACGAGCAGTACTTC.

The CDR3 DNA reads as TGTGCCAGCAGTGGGGGCGGGTTGAATCAGCCCCAGCATTTT. Protein product: CASSGGGLNQPQHF. The V call is TRBV2, the J call TRBJ1-5; TRBD1 is a possible D gene (5 bases). Per germline, CDR1 SNHLY and CDR2 FYNNEI. The CDR3 spans 14 residues. V was cut by 4 bases and J by 4 bases, with 11 bases left in between.

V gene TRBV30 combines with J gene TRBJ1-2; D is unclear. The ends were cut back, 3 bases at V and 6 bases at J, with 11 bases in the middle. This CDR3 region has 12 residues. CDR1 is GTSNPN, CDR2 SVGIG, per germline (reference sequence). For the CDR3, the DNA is TGTGCCTGGAGCTTCAGTATCAATGGCTACACCTTC. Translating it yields CAWSFSINGYTF. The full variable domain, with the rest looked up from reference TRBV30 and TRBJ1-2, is SQTIHQWPATLVQPVGSPLSLECTVEGTSNPNLYWYRQAAGRGLQLLFYSVGIGQISSEVPQNLSASRPQDRQFILSSKKLLLSDSGFYLCAWSFSINGYTFGSGTRLTVV.

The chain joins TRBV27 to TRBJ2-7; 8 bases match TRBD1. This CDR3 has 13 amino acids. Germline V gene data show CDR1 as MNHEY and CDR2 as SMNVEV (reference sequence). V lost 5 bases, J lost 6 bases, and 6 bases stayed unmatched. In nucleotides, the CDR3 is TGTGCCAGCAGTGTCAGGGGGCCAGTCGAGCAGTACTTC. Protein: CASSVRGPVEQYF.

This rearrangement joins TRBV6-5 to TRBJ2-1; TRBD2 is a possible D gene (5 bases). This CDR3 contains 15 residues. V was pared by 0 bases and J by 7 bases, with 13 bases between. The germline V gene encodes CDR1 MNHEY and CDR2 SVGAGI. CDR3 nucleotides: TGTGCCAGCAGTTACTCGAGGGCAGGAACTAATGAGCAGTTCTTC. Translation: CASSYSRAGTNEQFF.

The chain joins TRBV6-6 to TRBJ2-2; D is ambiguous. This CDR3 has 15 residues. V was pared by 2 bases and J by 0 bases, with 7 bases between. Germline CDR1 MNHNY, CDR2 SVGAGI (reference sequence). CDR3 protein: CASSYRTTNTGELFF. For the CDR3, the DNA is TGTGCCAGCAGTTACCGCACAACGAACACCGGGGAGCTGTTTTTT.

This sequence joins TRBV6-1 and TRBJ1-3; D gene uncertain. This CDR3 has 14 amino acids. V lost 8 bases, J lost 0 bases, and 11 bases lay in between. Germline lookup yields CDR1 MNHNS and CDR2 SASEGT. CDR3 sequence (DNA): TGTGCCAGCGGGGAGAAGAGCTCTGGAAACACCATATATTTT. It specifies CASGEKSSGNTIYF.

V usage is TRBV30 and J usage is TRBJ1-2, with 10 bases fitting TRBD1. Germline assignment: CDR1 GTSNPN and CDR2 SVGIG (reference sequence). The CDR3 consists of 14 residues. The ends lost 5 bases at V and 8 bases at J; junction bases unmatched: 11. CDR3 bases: TGTGCCTGGGCGACAGGGGGCGCGGTTCGGGGCTACACCTTC. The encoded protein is CAWATGGAVRGYTF.

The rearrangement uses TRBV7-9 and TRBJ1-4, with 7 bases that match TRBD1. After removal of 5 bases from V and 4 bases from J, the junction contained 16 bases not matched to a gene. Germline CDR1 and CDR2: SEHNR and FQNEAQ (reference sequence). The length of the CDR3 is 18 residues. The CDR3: CASSRGVARQGNNEKLFF. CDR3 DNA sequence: TGTGCCAGCAGCAGGGGGGTCGCGAGACAGGGTAATAATGAAAAACTGTTTTTT.

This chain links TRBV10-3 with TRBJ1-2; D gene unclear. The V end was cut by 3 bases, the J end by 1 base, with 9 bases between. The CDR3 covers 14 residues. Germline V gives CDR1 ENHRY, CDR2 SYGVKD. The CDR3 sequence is CAISEKESNYGYTF. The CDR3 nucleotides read TGTGCCATCAGTGAAAAGGAAAGTAACTATGGCTACACCTTC.

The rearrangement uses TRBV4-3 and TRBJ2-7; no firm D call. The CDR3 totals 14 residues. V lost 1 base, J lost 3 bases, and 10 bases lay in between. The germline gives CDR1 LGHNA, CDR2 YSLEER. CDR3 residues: CASSQVMGLYEQYF. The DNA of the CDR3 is TGCGCCAGCAGCCAAGTAATGGGTCTCTACGAGCAGTACTTC.

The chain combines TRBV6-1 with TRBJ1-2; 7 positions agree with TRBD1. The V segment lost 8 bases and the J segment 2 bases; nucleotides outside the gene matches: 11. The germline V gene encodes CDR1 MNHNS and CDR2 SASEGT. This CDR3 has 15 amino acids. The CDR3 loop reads CASARITGDNYGYTF. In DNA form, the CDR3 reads TGTGCCAGCGCCCGGATAACAGGGGACAACTATGGCTACACCTTC.

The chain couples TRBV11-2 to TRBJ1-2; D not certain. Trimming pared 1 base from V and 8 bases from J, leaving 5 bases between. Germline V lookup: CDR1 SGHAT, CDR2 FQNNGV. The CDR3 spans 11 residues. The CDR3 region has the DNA TGTGCCAGCAGCTTAGGATGGGGCTACACCTTC. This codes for CASSLGWGYTF. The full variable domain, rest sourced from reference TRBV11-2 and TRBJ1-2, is EAGVAQSPRYKIIEKRQSVAFWCNPISGHATLYWYQQILGQGPKLLIQFQNNGVVDDSQLPKDRFSAERLKGVDSTLKIQPAKLEDSAVYLCASSLGWGYTFGSGTRLTVV.

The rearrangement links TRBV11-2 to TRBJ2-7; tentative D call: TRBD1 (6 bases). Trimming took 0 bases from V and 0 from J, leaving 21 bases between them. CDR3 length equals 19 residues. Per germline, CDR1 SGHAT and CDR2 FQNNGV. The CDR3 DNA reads TGTGCCAGCAGCTTAGATCGACAACAGGGCTGGTTTTACTCCTACGAGCAGTACTTC. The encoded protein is CASSLDRQQGWFYSYEQYF.

The CDR3 sequence is CASSNTPTSPETQYF. CDR3 DNA: TGTGCCAGCAGCAACACGCCCACTAGCCCAGAGACCCAGTACTTC. The rearrangement joins TRBV7-2 to TRBJ2-5, with a weak D call TRBD2 (6 bases). This CDR3 is built from 15 residues. V was pared by 5 bases and J by 4 bases, with 17 bases between. Germline CDR1 reads SGHTA; CDR2 reads FQGNSA.

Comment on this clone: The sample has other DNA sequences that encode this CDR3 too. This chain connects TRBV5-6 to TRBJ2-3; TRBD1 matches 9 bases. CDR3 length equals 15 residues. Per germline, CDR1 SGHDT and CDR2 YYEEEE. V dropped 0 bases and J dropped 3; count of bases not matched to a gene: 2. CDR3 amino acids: CASSLAGTGTDTQYF. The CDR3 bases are TGTGCCAGCAGCTTGGCCGGGACAGGGACAGATACGCAGTATTTT. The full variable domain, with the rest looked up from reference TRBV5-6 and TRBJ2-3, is DAGVTQSPTHLIKTRGQQVTLRCSPKSGHDTVSWYQQALGQGPQFIFQYYEEEERQRGNFPDRFSGHQFPNYSSELNVNALLLGDSALYLCASSLAGTGTDTQYFGPGTRLTVL.

CDR3 coding DNA: TGCAGCGTCTCCCAGGGGCGCCCTGAAGCTTTCTTT. Protein: CSVSQGRPEAFF. The chain has TRBV29-1 and TRBJ1-1; tentatively, D is TRBD1 (6 bases). CDR3 size: 12 residues. The ends were cut back, 6 bases at V and 6 bases at J, with 14 bases in the middle. Germline CDR1 is SQVTM and CDR2 is ANQGSEA.

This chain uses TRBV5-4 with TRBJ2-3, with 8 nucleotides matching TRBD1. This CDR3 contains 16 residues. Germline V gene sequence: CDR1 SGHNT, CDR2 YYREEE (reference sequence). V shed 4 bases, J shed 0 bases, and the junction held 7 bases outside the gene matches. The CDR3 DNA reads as TGTGCCAGCAGCCCAAGCAGGGACAGGAGCACAGATACGCAGTATTTT. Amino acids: CASSPSRDRSTDTQYF.